The source of this T cell receptor beta chain is a study of blood T cells in healthy people across ages. The length of the CDR3 is 16 residues. Germline V CDR1 and CDR2: DFQATT, SNEGSKA (reference sequence). V dropped 4 bases and J dropped 0 bases, with 19 bases sitting between them. Study findings and constraints: Versus aged donors, long-lived donors had higher diversity and more naive CD4+ cells. Because sorting was not performed, PBMCs prevented conclusive naive versus antigen-experienced comparison.

In the case of this clonotype: Antigen unknown.

It was with a sample-barcoded 5' primer and a J-beta primer mix that a second PCR of roughly 7 to 12 cycles was run. MiXCR, applied by TCRdb to the 5' RACE reads, yields one record per CDR3 protein. The sample records about 780,000 distinct CDR3 sequences, 35% to 60% being singletons. Sequencing was carried out using blood. The sequence was collected from a man older than 75 in good health. This chain uses TRBV20-1 with TRBJ2-7; D uncertain. The CDR3 region has the DNA TGCAGTGCTACGGCCTTTCCGGGCGGAAGCTCCTACGAGCAGTACTTC. Amino acid sequence: CSATAFPGGSSYEQYF.